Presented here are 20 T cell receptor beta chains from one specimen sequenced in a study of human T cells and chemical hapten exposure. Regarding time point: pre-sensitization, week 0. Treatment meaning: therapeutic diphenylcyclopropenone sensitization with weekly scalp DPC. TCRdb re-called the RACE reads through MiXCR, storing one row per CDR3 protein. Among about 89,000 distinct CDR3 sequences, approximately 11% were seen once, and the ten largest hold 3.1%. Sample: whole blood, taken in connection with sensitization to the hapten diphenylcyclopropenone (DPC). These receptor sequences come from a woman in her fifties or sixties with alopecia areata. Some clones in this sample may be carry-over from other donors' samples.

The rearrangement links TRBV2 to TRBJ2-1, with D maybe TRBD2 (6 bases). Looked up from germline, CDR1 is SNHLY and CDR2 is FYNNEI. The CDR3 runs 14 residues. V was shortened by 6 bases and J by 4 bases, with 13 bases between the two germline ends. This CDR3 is CASSGGSIYNEQFF. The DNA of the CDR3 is TGTGCCAGCAGCGGGGGTAGTATATACAATGAGCAGTTCTTC.

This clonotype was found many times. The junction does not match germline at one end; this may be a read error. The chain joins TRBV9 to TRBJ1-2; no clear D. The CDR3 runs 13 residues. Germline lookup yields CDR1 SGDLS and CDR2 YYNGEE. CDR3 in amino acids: CASSVDDNDGYTF. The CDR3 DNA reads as TGTGCCAGCAGCGTAGATGATAACGATGGCTACACCTTC.

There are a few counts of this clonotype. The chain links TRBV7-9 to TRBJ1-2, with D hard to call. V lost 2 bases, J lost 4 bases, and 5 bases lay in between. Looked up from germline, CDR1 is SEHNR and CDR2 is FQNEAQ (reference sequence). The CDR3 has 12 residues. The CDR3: CASSLNTYGYTF. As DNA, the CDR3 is TGTGCCAGCAGCTTAAACACCTATGGCTACACCTTC.

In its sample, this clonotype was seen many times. The DNA of the CDR3 is TGCAGCGTATTGCGGGACAGGGTATTGTACGAGCAGTACTTC. This translates into CSVLRDRVLYEQYF. The chain employs TRBV29-1 and TRBJ2-7, with 9 nucleotides matching TRBD1. The CDR3 runs to 14 residues. Looked up from germline, CDR1 is SQVTM and CDR2 is ANQGSEA. V trimming: 6 bases; J trimming: 4 bases; junction bases outside the gene matches: 10.

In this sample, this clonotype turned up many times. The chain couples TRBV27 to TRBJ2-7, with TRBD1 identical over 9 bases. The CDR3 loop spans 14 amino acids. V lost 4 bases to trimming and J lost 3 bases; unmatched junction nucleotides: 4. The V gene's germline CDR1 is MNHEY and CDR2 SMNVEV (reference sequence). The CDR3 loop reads CASSSPTGGYEQYF. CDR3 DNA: TGTGCCAGCAGTTCACCGACAGGGGGCTACGAGCAGTACTTC.

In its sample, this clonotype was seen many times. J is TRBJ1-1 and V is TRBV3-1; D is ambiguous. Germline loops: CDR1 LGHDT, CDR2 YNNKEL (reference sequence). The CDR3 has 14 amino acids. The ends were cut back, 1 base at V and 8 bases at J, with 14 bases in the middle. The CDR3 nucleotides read TGTGCCAGCAGCCAAGTCCCGATGGAGCCCGAAGCTTTCTTT. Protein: CASSQVPMEPEAFF.

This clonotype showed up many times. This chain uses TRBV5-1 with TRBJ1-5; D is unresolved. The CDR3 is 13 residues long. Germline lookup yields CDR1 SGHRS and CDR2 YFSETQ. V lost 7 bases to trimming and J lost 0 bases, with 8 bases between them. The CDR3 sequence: CASALDSNQPQHF. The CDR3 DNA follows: TGCGCCAGCGCCCTAGATAGCAATCAGCCCCAGCATTTT.

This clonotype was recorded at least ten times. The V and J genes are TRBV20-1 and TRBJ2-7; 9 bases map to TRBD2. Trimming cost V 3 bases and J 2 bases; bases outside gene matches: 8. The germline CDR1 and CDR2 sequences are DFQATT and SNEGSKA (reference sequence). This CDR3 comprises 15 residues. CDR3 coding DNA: TGCAGTGCTAGTAGGGGGACTAGCCCTGCCTACGAGCAGTACTTC. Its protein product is CSASRGTSPAYEQYF.

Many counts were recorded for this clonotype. CDR3 residues: CSARDEPVEAFF. CDR3 DNA sequence: TGCAGTGCTAGAGATGAACCTGTGGAAGCTTTCTTT. The V gene is TRBV20-1, the J gene TRBJ1-1, with unresolved D. The germline V gene encodes CDR1 DFQATT and CDR2 SNEGSKA (reference sequence). This CDR3 comprises 12 residues. V was trimmed by 0 bases and J by 8 bases, leaving 10 bases between them.

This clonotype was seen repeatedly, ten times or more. The CDR3 loop is CASSEALGLHNEQFF. As DNA, the CDR3 is TGTGCCAGCAGTGAAGCGCTGGGACTGCACAATGAGCAGTTCTTC. This chain uses TRBV2 with TRBJ2-1; maybe TRBD2 (6 bases). V dropped 0 bases and J dropped 5 bases, with 11 bases sitting between them. CDR3 length: 15 amino acids. Germline CDR1 is SNHLY and CDR2 is FYNNEI.

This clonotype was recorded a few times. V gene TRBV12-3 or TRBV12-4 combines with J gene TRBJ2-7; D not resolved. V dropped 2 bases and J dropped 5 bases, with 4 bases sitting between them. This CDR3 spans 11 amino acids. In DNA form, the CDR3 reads TGTGCCAGCAGTTTATCCCACGAGCAGTACTTC. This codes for CASSLSHEQYF.

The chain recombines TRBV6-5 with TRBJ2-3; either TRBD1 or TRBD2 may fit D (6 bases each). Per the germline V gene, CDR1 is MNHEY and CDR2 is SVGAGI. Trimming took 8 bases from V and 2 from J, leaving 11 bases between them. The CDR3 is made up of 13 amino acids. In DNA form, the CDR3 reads TGTGCCAGCTCGGGGGCAAACACAGATACGCAGTATTTT. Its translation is CASSGANTDTQYF.

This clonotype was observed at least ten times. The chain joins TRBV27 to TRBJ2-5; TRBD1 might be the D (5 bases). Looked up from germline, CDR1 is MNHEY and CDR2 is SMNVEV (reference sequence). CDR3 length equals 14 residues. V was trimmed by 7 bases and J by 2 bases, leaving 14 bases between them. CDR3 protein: CASKYQGTQETQYF. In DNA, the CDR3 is TGTGCCAGCAAGTACCAGGGAACACAAGAGACCCAGTACTTC.

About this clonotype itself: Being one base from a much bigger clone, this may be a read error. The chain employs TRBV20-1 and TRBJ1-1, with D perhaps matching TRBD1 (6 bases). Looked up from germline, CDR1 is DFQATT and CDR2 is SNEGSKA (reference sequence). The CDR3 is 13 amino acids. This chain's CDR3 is CRASGGPTTEAFF. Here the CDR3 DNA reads TGCAGAGCTAGCGGGGGGCCGACAACAGAAGCTTTCTTT.

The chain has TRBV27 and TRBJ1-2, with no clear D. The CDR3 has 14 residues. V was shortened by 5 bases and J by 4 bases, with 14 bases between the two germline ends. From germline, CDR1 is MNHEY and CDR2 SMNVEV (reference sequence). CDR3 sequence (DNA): TGTGCCAGCAGTCGCCACGAGGGAGGCTATGGCTACACCTTC. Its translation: CASSRHEGGYGYTF.

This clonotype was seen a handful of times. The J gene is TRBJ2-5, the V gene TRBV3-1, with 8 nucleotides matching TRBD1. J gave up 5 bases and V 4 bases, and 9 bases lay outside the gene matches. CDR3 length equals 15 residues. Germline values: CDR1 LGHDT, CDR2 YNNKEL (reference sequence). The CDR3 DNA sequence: TGTGCCAGCAGCCCAATGGACAGGGCCGGGGAGACCCAGTACTTC. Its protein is CASSPMDRAGETQYF.

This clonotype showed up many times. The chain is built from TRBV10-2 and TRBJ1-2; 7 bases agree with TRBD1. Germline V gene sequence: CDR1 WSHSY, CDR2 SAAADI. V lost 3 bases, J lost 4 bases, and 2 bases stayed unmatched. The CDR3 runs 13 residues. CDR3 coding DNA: TGCGCCAGCAGTGAACAGGGGACCTATGGCTACACCTTC. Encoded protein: CASSEQGTYGYTF.

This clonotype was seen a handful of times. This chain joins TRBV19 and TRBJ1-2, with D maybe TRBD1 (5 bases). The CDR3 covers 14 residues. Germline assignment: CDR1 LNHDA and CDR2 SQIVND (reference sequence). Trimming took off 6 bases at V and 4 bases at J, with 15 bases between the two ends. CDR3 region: CASSTGTSVYGYTF. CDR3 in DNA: TGTGCCAGTAGCACCGGGACGTCGGTCTATGGCTACACCTTC.

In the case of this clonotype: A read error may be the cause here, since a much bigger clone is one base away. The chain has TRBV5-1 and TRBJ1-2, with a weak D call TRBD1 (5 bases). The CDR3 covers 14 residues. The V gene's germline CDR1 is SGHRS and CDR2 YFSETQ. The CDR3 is CASSLSTGNCGYTF. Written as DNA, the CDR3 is TGCGCCAGCAGCTTGAGTACAGGAAACTGTGGCTACACCTTC. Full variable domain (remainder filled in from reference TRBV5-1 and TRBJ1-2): KAGVTQTPRYLIKTRGQQVTLSCSPISGHRSVSWYQQTPGQGLQFLFEYFSETQRNKGNFPGRFSGRQFSNSRSEMNVSTLELGDSALYLCASSLSTGNCGYTFGSGTRLTVV.

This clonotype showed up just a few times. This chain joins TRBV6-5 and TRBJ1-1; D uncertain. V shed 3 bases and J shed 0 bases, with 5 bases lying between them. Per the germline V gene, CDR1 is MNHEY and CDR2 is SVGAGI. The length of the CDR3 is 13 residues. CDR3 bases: TGTGCCAGCAGTTATTCGGTGAACACTGAAGCTTTCTTT. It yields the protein CASSYSVNTEAFF.